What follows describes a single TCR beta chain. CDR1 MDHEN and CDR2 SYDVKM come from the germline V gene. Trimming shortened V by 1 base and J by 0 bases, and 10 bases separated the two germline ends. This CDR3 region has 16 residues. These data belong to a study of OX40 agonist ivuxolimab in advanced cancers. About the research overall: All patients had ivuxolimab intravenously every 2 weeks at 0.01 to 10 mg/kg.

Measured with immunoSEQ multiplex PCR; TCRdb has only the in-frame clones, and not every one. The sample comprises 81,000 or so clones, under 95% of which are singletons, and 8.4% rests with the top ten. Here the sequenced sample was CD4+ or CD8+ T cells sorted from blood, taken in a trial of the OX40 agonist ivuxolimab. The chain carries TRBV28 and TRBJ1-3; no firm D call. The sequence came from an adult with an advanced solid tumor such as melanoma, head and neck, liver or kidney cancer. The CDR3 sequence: CASSLLAGVSGNTIYF. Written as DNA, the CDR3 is TGTGCCAGCAGTTTATTAGCAGGCGTCTCTGGAAACACCATATATTTT. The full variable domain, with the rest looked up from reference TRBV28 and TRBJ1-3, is DVKVTQSSRYLVKRTGEKVFLECVQDMDHENMFWYRQDPGLGLRLIYFSYDVKMKEKGDIPEGYSVSREKKERFSLILESASTNQTSMYLCASSLLAGVSGNTIYFGEGSWLTVV.